The clone carrying this TCR beta chain turned up a few times. The data were obtained in a study of response to subunit inactivated influenza vaccine. In TCRdb, the RT-PCR reads were re-called with MiXCR into one record per CDR3 protein. The table includes 500,000 to 700,000 distinct CDR3 sequences, roughly 25% detected once. These data also formed part of another study, on T cells expressing NK-cell markers. That study adds: What made the TCR beta cDNA was 5'RACE template switching with UMIs.

This material consisted of CD4+ T cells sorted from PBMCs, taken less than 13 days after vaccination. This sequence originates from a man aged 50 or older who received an inactivated influenza vaccine.

CDR3 protein: CAISELTNSYEQYF. CDR3 DNA: TGTGCCATCAGTGAGTTGACAAACTCCTACGAGCAGTACTTC. The rearrangement uses TRBV10-3 and TRBJ2-7, with D unclear. This CDR3 spans 14 amino acids. Trimming left V 1 base short and J 0 bases short, with 7 bases between. The germline V gene has CDR1 ENHRY and CDR2 SYGVKD.